What follows are 5 T cell receptor beta chains derived from one specimen sequenced in a study of CD8 T cells in Susac syndrome. When the RNA was reverse transcribed, random hexamers were used with an input of roughly 0.45 to 1 ug. TCRdb reprocessed the immunoSEQ multiplex PCR reads via MiXCR and lists one record per CDR3 protein. The table records about 130,000 distinct CDR3 sequences, just under 95% of them present only once. The sequenced sample was CD8+ T cells from PBMCs. The receptors shown here come from a human donor with Susac syndrome.

The chain combines TRBV12-3 or TRBV12-4 with TRBJ2-1; TRBD2 aligns across 10 bases. This CDR3 comprises 15 residues. V lost 5 bases, J lost 5 bases, and 6 bases stayed unmatched. The CDR3 spells CASSPTSGIDNEQFF. The CDR3, as DNA: TGTGCCAGCAGTCCTACTAGCGGGATAGACAATGAGCAGTTCTTC.

The genes are TRBV12-3 or TRBV12-4 and TRBJ2-1; the D is unclear. V dropped 3 bases and J dropped 1 base, with 13 bases sitting between them. This CDR3 has 16 residues. The DNA for the CDR3 is TGTGCCAGCAGTTTTCCGGGTACGTATTCCTACAATGAGCAGTTCTTC. Its protein is CASSFPGTYSYNEQFF.

The sample holds one count of this clonotype. The chain employs TRBV30 and TRBJ2-7; D perhaps matches TRBD2 (5 bases). CDR1 GTSNPN and CDR2 SVGIG come from the germline V gene (reference sequence). The CDR3 extends over 14 amino acids. V was pared by 1 base and J by 2 bases, with 12 bases between. The CDR3 DNA reads as TGTGCCTGGAGTGAGACGGGATCGGCCTACGAGCAGTACTTC. Translating gives CAWSETGSAYEQYF.

This clonotype was counted a single time. The V call is TRBV7-9, the J call TRBJ1-5; the match to TRBD1 covers 7 bases. Losses at the gene ends were 8 bases for V and 5 bases for J; bases not matched to a gene: 15. The germline V gene has CDR1 SEHNR and CDR2 FQNEAQ (reference sequence). The CDR3 has 16 amino acids. The CDR3 DNA follows: TGTGCCAGCCTAGGGGAGGGGAGGGGGCGAGATCAGCCCCAGCATTTT. Translated, it gives CASLGEGRGRDQPQHF. The full variable domain, completed using reference TRBV7-9 and TRBJ1-5, is DTGVSQNPRHKITKRGQNVTFRCDPISEHNRLYWYRQTLGQGPEFLTYFQNEAQLEKSRLLSDRFSAERPKGSFSTLEIQRTEQGDSAMYLCASLGEGRGRDQPQHFGDGTRLSIL.

The V call is TRBV4-3, the J call TRBJ2-7, with a possible D match to TRBD2 (6 bases). Trimming left V 0 bases short and J 2 bases short, with 17 bases between. The length of the CDR3 is 17 residues. Germline V gene data show CDR1 as LGHNA and CDR2 as YSLEER. The CDR3 is CASSQEVITGETYEQYF. The CDR3 DNA is TGCGCCAGCAGCCAAGAGGTAATAACGGGGGAAACCTACGAGCAGTACTTC.